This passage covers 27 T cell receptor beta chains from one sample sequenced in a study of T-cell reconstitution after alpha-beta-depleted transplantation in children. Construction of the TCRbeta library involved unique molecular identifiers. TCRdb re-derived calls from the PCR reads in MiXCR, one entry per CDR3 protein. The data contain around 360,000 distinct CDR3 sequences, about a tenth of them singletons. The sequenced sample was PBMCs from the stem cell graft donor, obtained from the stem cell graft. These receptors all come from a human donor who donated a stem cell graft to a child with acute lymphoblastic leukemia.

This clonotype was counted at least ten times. The CDR3 region has the DNA TGTGCCAGCAGCTTCTCTAGCGGGGTGTACCAAGAGACCCAGTACTTC. This translates into CASSFSSGVYQETQYF. The chain couples TRBV7-2 to TRBJ2-5; 9 bases are a match to TRBD2. After removal of 3 bases from V and 0 bases from J, the junction contained 5 bases not matched to a gene. The CDR3 loop spans 16 amino acids. The germline V gene has CDR1 SGHTA and CDR2 FQGNSA.

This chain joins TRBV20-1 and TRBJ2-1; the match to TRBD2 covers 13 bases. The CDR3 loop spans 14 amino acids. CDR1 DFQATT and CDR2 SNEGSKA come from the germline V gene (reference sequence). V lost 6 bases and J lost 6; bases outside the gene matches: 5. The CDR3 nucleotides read TGCAGTGCCCCGACTAGCGGGAGGTTCAATGAGCAGTTCTTC. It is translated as CSAPTSGRFNEQFF.

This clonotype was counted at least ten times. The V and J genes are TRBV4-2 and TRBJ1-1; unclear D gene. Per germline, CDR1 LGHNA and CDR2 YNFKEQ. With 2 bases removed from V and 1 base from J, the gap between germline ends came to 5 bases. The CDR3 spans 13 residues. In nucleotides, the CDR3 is TGTGCCAGCAGCCAATTATCGAACACTGAAGCTTTCTTT. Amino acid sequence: CASSQLSNTEAFF.

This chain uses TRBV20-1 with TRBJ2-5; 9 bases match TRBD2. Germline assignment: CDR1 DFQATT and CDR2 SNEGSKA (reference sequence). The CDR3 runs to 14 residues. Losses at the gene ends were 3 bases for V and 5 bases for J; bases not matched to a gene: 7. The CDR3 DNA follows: TGCAGTGCTAGTAGGCGGGAGGGCCATGAGACCCAGTACTTC. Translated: CSASRREGHETQYF.

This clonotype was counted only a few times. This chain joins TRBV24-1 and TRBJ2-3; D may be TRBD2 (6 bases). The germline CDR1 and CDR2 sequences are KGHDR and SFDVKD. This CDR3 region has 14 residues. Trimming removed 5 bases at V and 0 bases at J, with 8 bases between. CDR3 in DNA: TGTGCCACCAGTGGTGGGACTAGCACAGATACGCAGTATTTT. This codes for CATSGGTSTDTQYF.

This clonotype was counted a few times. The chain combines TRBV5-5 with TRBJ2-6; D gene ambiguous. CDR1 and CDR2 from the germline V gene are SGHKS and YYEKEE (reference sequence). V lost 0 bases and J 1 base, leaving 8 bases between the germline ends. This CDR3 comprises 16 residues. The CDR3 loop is CASSLVGKSGANVLTF. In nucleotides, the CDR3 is TGTGCCAGCAGCTTGGTTGGCAAATCTGGGGCCAACGTCCTGACTTTC.

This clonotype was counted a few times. For the CDR3, the DNA is TGTGCCAGCAGCGTGACGGGGAACACTGAAGCTTTCTTT. Encoded protein: CASSVTGNTEAFF. The chain carries TRBV9 and TRBJ1-1; no reliable D call. The CDR3 is 13 residues long. V was shortened by 2 bases and J by 1 base, with 6 bases between the two germline ends. From germline, CDR1 is SGDLS and CDR2 YYNGEE.

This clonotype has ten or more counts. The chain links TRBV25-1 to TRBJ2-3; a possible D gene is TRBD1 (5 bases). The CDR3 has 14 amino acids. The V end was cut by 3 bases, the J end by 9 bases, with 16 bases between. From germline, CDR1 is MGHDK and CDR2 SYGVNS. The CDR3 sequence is CASSDQGVMATQYF. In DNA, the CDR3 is TGTGCCAGCAGTGACCAGGGTGTGATGGCGACGCAGTATTTT.

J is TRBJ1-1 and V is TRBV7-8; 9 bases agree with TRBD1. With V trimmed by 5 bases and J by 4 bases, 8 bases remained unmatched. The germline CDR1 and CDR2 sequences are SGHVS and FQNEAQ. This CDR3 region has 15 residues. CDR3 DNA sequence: TGTGCCAGCAGCCTTTACAGGGGGCGGAGCACTGAAGCTTTCTTT. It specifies CASSLYRGRSTEAFF.

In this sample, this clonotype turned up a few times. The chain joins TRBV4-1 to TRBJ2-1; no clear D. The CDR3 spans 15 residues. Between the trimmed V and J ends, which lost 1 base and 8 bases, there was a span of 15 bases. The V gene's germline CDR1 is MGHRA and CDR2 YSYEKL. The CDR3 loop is CASSQGADPYDEQFF. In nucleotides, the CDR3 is TGCGCCAGCAGCCAAGGGGCGGACCCTTACGATGAGCAGTTCTTC.

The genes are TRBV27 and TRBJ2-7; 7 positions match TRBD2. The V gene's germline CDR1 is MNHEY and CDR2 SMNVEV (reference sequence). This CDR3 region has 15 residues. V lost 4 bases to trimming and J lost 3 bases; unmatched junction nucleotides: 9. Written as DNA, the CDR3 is TGTGCCAGCAGTTCCCCGTCCAGCGGGAACTACGAGCAGTACTTC. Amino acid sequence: CASSSPSSGNYEQYF.

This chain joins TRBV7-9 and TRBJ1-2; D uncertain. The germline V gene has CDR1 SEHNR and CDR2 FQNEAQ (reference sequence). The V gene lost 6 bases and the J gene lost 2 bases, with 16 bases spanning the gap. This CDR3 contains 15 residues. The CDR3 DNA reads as TGTGCCAGCAGTCACGCGCAGACTTTGAACTATGGCTACACCTTC. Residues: CASSHAQTLNYGYTF.

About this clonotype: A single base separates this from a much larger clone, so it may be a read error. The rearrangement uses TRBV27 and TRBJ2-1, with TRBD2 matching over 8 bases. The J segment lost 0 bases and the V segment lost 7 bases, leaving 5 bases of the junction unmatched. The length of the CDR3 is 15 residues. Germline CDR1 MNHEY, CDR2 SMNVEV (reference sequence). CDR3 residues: CASTLSGSSYNEQFF. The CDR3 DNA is TGTGCCAGCACCTTAAGCGGGAGCTCCTACAATGAGCAGTTCTTC.

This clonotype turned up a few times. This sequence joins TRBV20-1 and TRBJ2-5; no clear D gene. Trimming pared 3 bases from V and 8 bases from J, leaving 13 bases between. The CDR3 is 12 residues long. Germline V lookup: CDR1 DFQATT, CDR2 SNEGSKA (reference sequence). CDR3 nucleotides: TGCAGTGCTAGGCAGCCGCTCCGTACCCAGTACTTC. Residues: CSARQPLRTQYF.

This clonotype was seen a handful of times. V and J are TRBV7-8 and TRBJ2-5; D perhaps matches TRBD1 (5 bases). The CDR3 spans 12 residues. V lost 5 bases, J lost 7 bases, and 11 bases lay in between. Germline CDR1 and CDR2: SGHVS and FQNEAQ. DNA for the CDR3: TGTGCCAGCAGCGCACAGGTGCGGACCCAGTACTTC. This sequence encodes CASSAQVRTQYF.

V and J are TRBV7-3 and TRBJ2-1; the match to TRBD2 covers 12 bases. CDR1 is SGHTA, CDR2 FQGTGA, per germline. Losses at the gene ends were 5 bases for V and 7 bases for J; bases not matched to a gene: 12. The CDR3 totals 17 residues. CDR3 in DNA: TGTGCCAGCAGCCCCCTCCCTCTAGCGGGAGGGAGGAATGAGCAGTTCTTC. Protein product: CASSPLPLAGGRNEQFF. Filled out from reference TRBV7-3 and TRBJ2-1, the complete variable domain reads GAGVSQTPSNKVTEKGKYVELRCDPISGHTALYWYRQSLGQGPEFLIYFQGTGAADDSGLPNDRFFAVRPEGSVSTLKIQRTERGDSAVYLCASSPLPLAGGRNEQFFGPGTRLTVL.

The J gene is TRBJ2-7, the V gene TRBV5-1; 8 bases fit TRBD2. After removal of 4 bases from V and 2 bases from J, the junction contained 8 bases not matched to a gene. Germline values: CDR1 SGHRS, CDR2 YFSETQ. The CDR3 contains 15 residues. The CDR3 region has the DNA TGCGCCAGCAGCGTGGCGGGAGGCGAGCCCTACGAGCAGTACTTC. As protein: CASSVAGGEPYEQYF.

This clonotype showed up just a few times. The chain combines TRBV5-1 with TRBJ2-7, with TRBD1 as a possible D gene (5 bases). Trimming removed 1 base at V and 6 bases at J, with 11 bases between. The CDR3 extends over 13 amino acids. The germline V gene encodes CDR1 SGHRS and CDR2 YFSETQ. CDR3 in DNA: TGCGCCAGCAGCTTGCGGACAACAGGCGAGCAGTACTTC. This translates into CASSLRTTGEQYF.

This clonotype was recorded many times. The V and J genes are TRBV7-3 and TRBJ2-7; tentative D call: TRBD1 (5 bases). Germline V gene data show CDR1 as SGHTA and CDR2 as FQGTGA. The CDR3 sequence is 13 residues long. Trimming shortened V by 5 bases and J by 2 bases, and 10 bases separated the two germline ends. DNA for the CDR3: TGTGCCAGCAGCCCTCCAGGGACCTACGAGCAGTACTTC. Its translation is CASSPPGTYEQYF.

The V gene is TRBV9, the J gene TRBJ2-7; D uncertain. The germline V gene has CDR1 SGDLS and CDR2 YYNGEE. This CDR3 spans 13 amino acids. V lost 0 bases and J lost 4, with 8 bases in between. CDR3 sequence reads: CASSVGGLYEQYF. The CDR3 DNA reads TGTGCCAGCAGCGTAGGAGGTCTATACGAGCAGTACTTC.

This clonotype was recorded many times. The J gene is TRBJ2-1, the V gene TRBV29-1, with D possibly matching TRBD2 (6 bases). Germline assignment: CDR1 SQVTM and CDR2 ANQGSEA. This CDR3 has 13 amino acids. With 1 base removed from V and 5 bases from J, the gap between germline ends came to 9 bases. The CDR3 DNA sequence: TGCAGCGTTGAAGGGACTACCCACAATGAGCAGTTCTTC. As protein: CSVEGTTHNEQFF.

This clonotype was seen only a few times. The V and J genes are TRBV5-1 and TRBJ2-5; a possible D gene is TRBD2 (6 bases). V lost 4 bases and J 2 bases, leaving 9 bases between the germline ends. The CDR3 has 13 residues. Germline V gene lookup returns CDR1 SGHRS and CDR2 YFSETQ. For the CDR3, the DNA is TGCGCCAGCAGCAGGGACTCTCAAGAGACCCAGTACTTC. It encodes CASSRDSQETQYF.

In nucleotides, the CDR3 is TGTGCCAGCAGCCAAGATAGGGCGCGGGAGGGCCTTATAGGTGAGCAGTTCTTC. Translating it yields CASSQDRAREGLIGEQFF. The genes are TRBV4-2 and TRBJ2-1; 9 positions match TRBD2. CDR1 and CDR2 from the germline V gene are LGHNA and YNFKEQ. The ends lost 0 bases at V and 9 bases at J; junction bases unmatched: 15. The CDR3 length is 18 residues.

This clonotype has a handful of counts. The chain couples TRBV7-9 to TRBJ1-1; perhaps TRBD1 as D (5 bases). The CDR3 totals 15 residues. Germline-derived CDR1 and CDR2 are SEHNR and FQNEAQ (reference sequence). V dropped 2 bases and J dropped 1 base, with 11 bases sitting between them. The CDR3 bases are TGTGCCAGCAGCTTAAGTCGGGACTCGAACACTGAAGCTTTCTTT. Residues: CASSLSRDSNTEAFF.

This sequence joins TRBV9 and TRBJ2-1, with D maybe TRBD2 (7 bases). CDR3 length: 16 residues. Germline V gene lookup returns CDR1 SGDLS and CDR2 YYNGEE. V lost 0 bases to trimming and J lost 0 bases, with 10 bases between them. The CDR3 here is CASSVVGGPSYNEQFF. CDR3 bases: TGTGCCAGCAGCGTAGTCGGGGGGCCCTCCTACAATGAGCAGTTCTTC.

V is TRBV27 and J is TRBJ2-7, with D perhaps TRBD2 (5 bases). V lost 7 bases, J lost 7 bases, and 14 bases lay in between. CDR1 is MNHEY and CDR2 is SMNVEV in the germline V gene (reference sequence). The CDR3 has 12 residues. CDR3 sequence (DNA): TGTGCCAGCACTCCTGACGGGGAAGAGCAGTACTTC. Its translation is CASTPDGEEQYF.

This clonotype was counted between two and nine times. The CDR3 coding sequence is TGTGCCAGCAGTTACCCCTGTTGGGACAGAGCCTACGAGCAGTACTTC. Translation: CASSYPCWDRAYEQYF. V is TRBV6-5 and J is TRBJ2-7; TRBD1 matches 7 bases. The length of the CDR3 is 16 residues. CDR1 is MNHEY and CDR2 is SVGAGI in the germline V gene. After removal of 2 bases from V and 2 bases from J, the junction contained 9 bases not matched to a gene.